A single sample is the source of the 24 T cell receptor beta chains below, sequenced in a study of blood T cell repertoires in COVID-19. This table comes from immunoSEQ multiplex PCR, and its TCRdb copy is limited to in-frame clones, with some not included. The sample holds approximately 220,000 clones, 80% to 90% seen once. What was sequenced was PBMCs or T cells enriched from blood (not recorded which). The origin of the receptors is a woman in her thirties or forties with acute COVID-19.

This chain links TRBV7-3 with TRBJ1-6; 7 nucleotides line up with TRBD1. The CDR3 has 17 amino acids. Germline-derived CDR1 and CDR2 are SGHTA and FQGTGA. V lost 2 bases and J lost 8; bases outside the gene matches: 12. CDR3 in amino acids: CASSLAPTGSSDSPLHF. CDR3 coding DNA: TGTGCCAGCAGCTTAGCCCCGACAGGGTCATCTGATTCACCCCTCCACTTT. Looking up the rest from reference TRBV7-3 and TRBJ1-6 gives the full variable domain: GAGVSQTPSNKVTEKGKYVELRCDPISGHTALYWYRQSLGQGPEFLIYFQGTGAADDSGLPNDRFFAVRPEGSVSTLKIQRTERGDSAVYLCASSLAPTGSSDSPLHFGNGTRLTVT.

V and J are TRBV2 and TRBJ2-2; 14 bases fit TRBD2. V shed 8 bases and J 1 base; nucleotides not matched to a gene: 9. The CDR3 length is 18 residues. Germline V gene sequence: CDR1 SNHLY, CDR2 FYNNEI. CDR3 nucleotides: TGTGCCAGCTGCCCGGGACTAGCGGGAGTGGGGAACACCGGGGAGCTGTTTTTT. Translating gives CASCPGLAGVGNTGELFF.

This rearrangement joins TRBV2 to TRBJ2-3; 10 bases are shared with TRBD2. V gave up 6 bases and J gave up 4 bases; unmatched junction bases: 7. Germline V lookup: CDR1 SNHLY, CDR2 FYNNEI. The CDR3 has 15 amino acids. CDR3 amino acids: CASRESGRAADTQYF. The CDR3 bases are TGTGCCAGCAGGGAGAGCGGGAGGGCCGCAGATACGCAGTATTTT.

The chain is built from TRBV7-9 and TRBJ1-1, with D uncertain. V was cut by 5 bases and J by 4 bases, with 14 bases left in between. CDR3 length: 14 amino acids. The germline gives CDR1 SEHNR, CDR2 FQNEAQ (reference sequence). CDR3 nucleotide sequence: TGTGCCAGCAGCCCGACCGGCGGACTCACTGAAGCTTTCTTT. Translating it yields CASSPTGGLTEAFF.

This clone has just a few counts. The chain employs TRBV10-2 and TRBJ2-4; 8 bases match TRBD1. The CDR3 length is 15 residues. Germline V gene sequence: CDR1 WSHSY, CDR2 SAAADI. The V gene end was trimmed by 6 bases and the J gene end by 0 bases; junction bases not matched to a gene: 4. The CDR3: CASSGTGEAKNIQYF. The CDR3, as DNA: TGCGCCAGCAGCGGGACAGGCGAAGCCAAAAACATTCAGTACTTC.

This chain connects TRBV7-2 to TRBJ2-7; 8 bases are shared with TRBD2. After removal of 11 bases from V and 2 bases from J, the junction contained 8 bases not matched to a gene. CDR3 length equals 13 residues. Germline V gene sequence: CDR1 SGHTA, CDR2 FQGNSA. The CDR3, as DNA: TGTGCCCCCCTTATAGCGGGACCCTACGAGCAGTACTTC. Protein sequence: CAPLIAGPYEQYF.

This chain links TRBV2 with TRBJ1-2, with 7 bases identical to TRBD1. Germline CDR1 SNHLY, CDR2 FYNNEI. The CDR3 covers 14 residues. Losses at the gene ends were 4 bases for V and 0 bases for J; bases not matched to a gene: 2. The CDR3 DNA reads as TGTGCCAGCAGTGTAAGGGGGCCTAACTATGGCTACACCTTC. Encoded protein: CASSVRGPNYGYTF.

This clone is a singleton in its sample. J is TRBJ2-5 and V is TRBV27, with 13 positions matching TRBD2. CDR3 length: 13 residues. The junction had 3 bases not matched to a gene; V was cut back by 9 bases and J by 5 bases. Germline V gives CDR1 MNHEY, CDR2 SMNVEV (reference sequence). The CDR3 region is CASTTSGRETQYF. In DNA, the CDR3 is TGTGCCAGTACGACTAGCGGGAGGGAGACCCAGTACTTC.

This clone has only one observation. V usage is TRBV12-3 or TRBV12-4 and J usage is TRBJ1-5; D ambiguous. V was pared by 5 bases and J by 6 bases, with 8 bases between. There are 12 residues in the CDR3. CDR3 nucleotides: TGTGCCAGCAGTCCCGGGGTTCAGCCCCAGCATTTT. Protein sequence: CASSPGVQPQHF.

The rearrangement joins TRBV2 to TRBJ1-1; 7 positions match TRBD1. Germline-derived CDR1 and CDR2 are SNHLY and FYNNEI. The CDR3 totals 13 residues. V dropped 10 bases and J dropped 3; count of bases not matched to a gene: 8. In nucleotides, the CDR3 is TGTGCCACCAAGACAGGGCAACACACTGAAGCTTTCTTT. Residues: CATKTGQHTEAFF.

DNA for the CDR3: TGTGCCAGCAGCTTAAGTTCGGTACAAGAGACCCAGTACTTC. It is translated as CASSLSSVQETQYF. The chain carries TRBV7-9 and TRBJ2-5; D unresolved. CDR1 is SEHNR and CDR2 is FQNEAQ in the germline V gene (reference sequence). CDR3 length equals 14 residues. V lost 2 bases to trimming and J lost 2 bases, with 9 bases between them.

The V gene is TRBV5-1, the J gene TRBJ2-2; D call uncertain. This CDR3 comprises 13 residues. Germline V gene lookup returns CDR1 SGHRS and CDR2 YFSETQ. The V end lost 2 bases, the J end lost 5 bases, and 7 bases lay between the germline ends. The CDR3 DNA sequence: TGCGCCAGCAGCTTCCCCCGTACCGGGGAGCTGTTTTTT. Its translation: CASSFPRTGELFF.

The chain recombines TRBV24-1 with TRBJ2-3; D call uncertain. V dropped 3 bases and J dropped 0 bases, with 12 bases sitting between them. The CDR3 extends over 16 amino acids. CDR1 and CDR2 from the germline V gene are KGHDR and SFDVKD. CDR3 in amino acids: CATSDEQYSSTDTQYF. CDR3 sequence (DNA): TGTGCCACCAGTGATGAACAGTATTCTAGCACAGATACGCAGTATTTT.

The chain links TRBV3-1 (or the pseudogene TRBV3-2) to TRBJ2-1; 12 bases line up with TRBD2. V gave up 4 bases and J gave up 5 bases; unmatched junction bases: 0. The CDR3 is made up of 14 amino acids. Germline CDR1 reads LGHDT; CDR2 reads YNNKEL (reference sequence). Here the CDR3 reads CASSRTSGNNEQFF. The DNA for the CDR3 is TGTGCCAGCAGCCGGACTAGCGGGAACAATGAGCAGTTCTTC.

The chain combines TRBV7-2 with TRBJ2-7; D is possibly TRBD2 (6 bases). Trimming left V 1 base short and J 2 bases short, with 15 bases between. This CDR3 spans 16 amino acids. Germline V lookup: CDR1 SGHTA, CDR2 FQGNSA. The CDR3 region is CASSLDGAGRTYEQYF. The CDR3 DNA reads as TGTGCCAGCAGCTTAGACGGGGCGGGACGCACCTACGAGCAGTACTTC.

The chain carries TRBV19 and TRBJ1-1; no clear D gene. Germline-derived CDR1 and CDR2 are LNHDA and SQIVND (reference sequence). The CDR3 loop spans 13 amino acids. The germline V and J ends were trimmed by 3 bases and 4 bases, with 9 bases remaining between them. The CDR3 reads CASSMSPGTEAFF. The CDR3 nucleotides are TGTGCCAGTAGTATGAGTCCGGGCACTGAAGCTTTCTTT.

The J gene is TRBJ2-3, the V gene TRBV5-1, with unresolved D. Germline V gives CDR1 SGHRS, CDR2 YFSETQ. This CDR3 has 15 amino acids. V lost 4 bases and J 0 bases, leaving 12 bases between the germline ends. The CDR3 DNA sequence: TGCGCCAGCAGCCTACTATTAGGTAGCACAGATACGCAGTATTTT. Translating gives CASSLLLGSTDTQYF.

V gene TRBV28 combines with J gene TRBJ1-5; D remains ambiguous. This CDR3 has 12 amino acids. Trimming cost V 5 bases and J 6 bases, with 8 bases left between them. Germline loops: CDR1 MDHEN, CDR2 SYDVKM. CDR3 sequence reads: CASSTEGQPQHF. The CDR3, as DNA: TGTGCCAGCAGTACTGAGGGTCAGCCCCAGCATTTT.

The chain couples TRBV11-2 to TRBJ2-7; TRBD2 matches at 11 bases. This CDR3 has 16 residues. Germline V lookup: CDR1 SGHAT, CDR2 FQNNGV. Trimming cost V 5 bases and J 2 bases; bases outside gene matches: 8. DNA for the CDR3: TGTGCCAGCAGCATCAATCTTAGCGGGAGGGCCTACGAGCAGTACTTC. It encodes CASSINLSGRAYEQYF.

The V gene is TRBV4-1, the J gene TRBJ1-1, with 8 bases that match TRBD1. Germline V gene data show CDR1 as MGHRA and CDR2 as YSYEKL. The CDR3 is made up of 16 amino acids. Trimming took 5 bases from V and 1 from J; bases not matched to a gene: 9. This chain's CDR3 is CASSATRGRGNTEAFF. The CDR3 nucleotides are TGCGCCAGCAGCGCCACCAGGGGGCGAGGGAACACTGAAGCTTTCTTT.

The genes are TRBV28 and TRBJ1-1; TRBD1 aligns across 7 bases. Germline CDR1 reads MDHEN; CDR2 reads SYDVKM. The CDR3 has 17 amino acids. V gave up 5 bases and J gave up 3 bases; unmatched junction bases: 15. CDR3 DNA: TGTGCCAGCAGTCCTAGCCGTCGACAGGGAAGGTACACTGAAGCTTTCTTT. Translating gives CASSPSRRQGRYTEAFF.

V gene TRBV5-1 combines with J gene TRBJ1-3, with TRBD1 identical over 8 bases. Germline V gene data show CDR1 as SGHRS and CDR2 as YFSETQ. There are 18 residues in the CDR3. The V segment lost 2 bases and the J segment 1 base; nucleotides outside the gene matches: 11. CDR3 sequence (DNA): TGCGCCAGCAGCTTTGAGGCAGGGGGCTATTTGTCTGGAAACACCATATATTTT. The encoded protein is CASSFEAGGYLSGNTIYF.

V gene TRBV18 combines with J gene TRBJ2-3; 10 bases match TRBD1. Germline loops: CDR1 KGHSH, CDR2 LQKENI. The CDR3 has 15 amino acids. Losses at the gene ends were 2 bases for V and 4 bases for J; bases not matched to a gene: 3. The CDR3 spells CASSPTTGGADTQYF. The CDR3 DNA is TGTGCCAGCTCACCAACGACAGGGGGCGCAGATACGCAGTATTTT.

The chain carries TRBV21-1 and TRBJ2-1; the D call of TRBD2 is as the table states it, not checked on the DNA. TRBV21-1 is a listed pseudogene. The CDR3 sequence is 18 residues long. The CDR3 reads CASSKARRSGISYNEQFF. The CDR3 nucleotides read TGTGCCAGCAGCAAAGCTCGGAGAAGCGGGATATCCTACAATGAGCAGTTCTTC.